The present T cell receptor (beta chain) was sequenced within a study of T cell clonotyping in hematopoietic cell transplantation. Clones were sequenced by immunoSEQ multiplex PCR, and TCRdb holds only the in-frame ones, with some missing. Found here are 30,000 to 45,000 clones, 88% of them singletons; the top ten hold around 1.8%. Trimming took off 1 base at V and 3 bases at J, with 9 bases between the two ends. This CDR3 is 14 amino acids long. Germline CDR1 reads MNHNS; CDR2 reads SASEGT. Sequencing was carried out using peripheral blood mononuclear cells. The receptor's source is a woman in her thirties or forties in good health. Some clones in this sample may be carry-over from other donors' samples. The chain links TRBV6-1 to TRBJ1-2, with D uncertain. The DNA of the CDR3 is TGTGCCAGCAGTGAAGGGAACTGGGACTATGGCTACACCTTC. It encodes CASSEGNWDYGYTF.